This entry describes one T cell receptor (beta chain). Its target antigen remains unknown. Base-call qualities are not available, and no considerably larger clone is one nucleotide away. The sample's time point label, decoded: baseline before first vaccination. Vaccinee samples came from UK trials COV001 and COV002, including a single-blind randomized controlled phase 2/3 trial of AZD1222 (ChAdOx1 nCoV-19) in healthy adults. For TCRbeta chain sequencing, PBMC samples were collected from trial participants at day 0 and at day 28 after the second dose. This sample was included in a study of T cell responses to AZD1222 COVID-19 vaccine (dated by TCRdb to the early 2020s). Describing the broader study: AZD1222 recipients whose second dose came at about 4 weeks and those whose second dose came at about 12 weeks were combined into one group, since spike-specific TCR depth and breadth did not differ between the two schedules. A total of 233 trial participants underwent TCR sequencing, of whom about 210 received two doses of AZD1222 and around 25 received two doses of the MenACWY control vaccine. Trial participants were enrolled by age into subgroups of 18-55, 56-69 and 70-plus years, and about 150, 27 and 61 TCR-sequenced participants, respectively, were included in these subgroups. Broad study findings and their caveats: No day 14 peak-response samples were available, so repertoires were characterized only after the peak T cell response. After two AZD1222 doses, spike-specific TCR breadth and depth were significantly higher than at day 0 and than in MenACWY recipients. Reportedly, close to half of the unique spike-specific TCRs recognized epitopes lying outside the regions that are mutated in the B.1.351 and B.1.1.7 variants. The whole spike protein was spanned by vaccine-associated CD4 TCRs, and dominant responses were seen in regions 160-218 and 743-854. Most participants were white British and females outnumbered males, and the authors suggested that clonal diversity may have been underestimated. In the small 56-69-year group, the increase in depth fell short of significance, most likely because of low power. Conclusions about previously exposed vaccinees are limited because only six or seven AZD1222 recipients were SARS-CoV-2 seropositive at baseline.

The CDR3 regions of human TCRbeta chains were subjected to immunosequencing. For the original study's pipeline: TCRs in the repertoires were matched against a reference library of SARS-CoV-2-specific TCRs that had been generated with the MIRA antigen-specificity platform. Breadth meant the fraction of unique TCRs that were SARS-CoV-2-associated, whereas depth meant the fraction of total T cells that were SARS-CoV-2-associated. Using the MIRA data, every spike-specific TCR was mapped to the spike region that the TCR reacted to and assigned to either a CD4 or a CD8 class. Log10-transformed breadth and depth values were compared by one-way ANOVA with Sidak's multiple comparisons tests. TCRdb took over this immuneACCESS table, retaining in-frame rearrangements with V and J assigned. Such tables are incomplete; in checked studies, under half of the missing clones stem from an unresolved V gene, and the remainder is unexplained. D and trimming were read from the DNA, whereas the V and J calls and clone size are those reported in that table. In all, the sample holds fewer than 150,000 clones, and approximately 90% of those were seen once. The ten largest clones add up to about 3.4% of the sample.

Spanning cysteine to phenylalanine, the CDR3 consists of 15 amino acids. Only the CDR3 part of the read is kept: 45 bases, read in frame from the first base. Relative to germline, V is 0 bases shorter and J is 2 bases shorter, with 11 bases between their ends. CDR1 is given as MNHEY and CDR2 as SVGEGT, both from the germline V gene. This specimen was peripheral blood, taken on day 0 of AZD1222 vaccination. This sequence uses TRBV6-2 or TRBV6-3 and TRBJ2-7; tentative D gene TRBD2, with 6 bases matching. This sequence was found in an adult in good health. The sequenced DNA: TGTGCCAGCAGTTACTCGGTTGGGGGGACCTACGAGCAGTACTTC. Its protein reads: CASSYSVGGTYEQYF.